These 6 T cell receptor beta chains came from one sample sequenced in a study of cytomegalovirus exposure and HLA in healthy donors. The PCR was carried out with 60 Vbeta primers and 13 Jbeta primers. Repertoires were generated with immunoSEQ multiplex PCR, while TCRdb's copy carries only in-frame clones and drops some. This sample has fewer than 200,000 clones, with 75% to 80% found just once. The sequenced material came from PBMCs. The receptors here all came from a woman aged 50 to 65 in good health and CMV-seropositive.

Details on this clone: The junction and the germline gene differ at one end; a read error may be behind it. The chain carries TRBV6-1 and TRBJ2-1; tentatively, D is TRBD2 (5 bases). CDR3 size: 13 residues. CDR1 is MNHNS and CDR2 is SASEGT in the germline V gene. CDR3: CASRIIDYNKQFF. Here the CDR3 DNA reads TGTGCCAGCAGAATAATAGACTACAATAAGCAGTTCTTC.

This chain joins TRBV29-1 and TRBJ2-1; 9 positions agree with TRBD2. With V trimmed by 4 bases and J by 1 base, 8 bases remained unmatched. The CDR3 is 16 amino acids. CDR1 and CDR2 from the germline V gene are SQVTM and ANQGSEA. In nucleotides, the CDR3 is TGCAGCGTTGGGCTGCGACTAGCGGCGTCCTACAATGAGCAGTTCTTC. The encoded protein is CSVGLRLAASYNEQFF.

The chain combines TRBV10-3 with TRBJ1-2, with 8 nucleotides matching TRBD1. J lost 5 bases, V lost 1 base, and 3 bases had no gene match. The CDR3 runs 14 residues. Germline CDR1 and CDR2: ENHRY and SYGVKD. The CDR3 nucleotides are TGTGCCATCAGTGAGTTTACAGGGGGTTATGGCTACACCTTC. As protein: CAISEFTGGYGYTF.

The V gene is TRBV5-4, the J gene TRBJ2-6; D perhaps matches TRBD1 (5 bases). This CDR3 region has 14 residues. Germline V gives CDR1 SGHNT, CDR2 YYREEE (reference sequence). V lost 0 bases, J lost 6 bases, and 7 bases lay in between. The CDR3 DNA reads as TGTGCCAGCAGCTTGGCCAGGGTGGCCAACGTCCTGACTTTC. Translating it yields CASSLARVANVLTF.

The rearrangement links TRBV2 to TRBJ2-1; TRBD2 matches 8 bases. The CDR3 extends over 12 amino acids. Looked up from germline, CDR1 is SNHLY and CDR2 is FYNNEI. Trimming removed 4 bases from V and 15 bases from J; junction bases left unmatched: 8. For the CDR3, the DNA is TGTGCCAGCAGTGTACTCGGGACTAGTTGGTTCTTC. This codes for CASSVLGTSWFF.

This chain joins TRBV28 and TRBJ1-5; D uncertain. Trimming removed 3 bases from V and 6 bases from J, with 15 bases in between. The germline gives CDR1 MDHEN, CDR2 SYDVKM. The CDR3 sequence is 15 residues long. The CDR3 spells CASSLGATIGQPQHF. The DNA for the CDR3 is TGTGCCAGCAGTTTGGGAGCGACCATCGGTCAGCCCCAGCATTTT.